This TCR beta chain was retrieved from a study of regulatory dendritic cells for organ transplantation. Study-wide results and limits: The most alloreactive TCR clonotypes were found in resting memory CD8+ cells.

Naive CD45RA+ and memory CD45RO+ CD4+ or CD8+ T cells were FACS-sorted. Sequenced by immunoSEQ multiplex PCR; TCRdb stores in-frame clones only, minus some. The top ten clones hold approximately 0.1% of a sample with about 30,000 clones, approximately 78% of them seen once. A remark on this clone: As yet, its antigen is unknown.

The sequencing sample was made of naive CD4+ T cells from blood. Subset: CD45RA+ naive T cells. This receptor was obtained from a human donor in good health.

The CDR3 protein is CASSVGEGGSPETQYF. The DNA for the CDR3 is TGTGCCAGCAGCGTAGGAGAGGGGGGGTCCCCAGAGACCCAGTACTTC. J is TRBJ2-5 and V is TRBV9; TRBD2 is a possible D gene (7 bases). CDR3 size: 16 residues. Trimming left V 0 bases short and J 4 bases short, with 16 bases between. The germline V gene has CDR1 SGDLS and CDR2 YYNGEE.